The 26 T cell receptor beta chains reported below all come from one sample, sequenced in a study of Graves' ophthalmopathy and Graves' hyperthyroidism. Beta-chain TCR CDR3 regions were amplified from RNA transcripts. Second-round multiplex PCR came after first-round RT-PCR with HTBI primers. TCRdb called the multiplex PCR reads again in MiXCR, with one record for every CDR3 protein. Here the sample spans approximately 500,000 distinct CDR3 sequences, about an eighth being singletons. Input material: blood. The receptor source for this set is a woman between 25 and 40 years old with Graves' ophthalmopathy.

This clonotype was seen many times. The rearrangement joins TRBV12-3 or TRBV12-4 to TRBJ1-3; D uncertain. The CDR3 is 13 amino acids. V was pared by 5 bases and J by 4 bases, with 9 bases between. The CDR3 spells CASSPVTGNTIYF. The CDR3 DNA sequence: TGTGCCAGCAGTCCCGTAACAGGAAACACCATATATTTT.

The sample holds many counts of this clonotype. The chain is built from TRBV28 and TRBJ1-5, with a tentative D call TRBD1 (6 bases). This CDR3 comprises 14 residues. Between the trimmed V and J ends, which lost 6 bases and 6 bases, there was a span of 15 bases. The germline V gene encodes CDR1 MDHEN and CDR2 SYDVKM. In nucleotides, the CDR3 is TGTGCCAGCAGCAGGGGTGCCTCGAGTCAGCCCCAGCATTTT. Translating gives CASSRGASSQPQHF.

The chain carries TRBV4-1 and TRBJ2-7; TRBD1 agrees at 9 bases. Unmatched junction bases numbered 7, after V lost 2 bases and J lost 5 bases. Germline V CDR1 and CDR2: MGHRA, YSYEKL. The CDR3 loop spans 15 amino acids. For the CDR3, the DNA is TGCGCCAGCAGCCAATTCCGGGACAGGGAGGACGAGCAGTACTTC. It yields the protein CASSQFRDREDEQYF.

This clonotype was observed at least ten times. The chain joins TRBV20-1 to TRBJ1-2; D unclear. The length of the CDR3 is 11 residues. Per germline, CDR1 DFQATT and CDR2 SNEGSKA (reference sequence). V was cut by 2 bases and J by 4 bases, with 5 bases left in between. As DNA, the CDR3 is TGCAGTGCTAGACTCATCTATGGCTACACCTTC. Translation: CSARLIYGYTF.

This clonotype was counted a few times. The V gene is TRBV28, the J gene TRBJ2-7; 7 nucleotides align to TRBD1. The CDR3 contains 14 residues. CDR1 MDHEN and CDR2 SYDVKM come from the germline V gene. V was clipped by 3 bases and J by 6 bases; unmatched bases: 8. CDR3 in DNA: TGTGCCAGCAGTTTCTACGTCCGGACAGGCGAGCAGTACTTC. Its protein product is CASSFYVRTGEQYF.

In its sample, this clonotype was seen many times. The chain couples TRBV6-4 to TRBJ2-3; TRBD2 matches at 12 bases. CDR3 length: 16 amino acids. Trimming took 0 bases from V and 4 from J; bases not matched to a gene: 2. CDR1 is MRHNA, CDR2 SNTAGT, per germline. CDR3 nucleotides: TGTGCCAGCAGTGACTCCTCTAGCGGGGGGGCAGATACGCAGTATTTT. Translating gives CASSDSSSGGADTQYF.

This clonotype was detected ten times or more. The chain joins TRBV5-1 to TRBJ1-1; no firm D call. V was clipped by 0 bases and J by 5 bases, with 11 bases between them. The CDR3 is made up of 14 amino acids. Per the germline V gene, CDR1 is SGHRS and CDR2 is YFSETQ. The CDR3 bases are TGCGCCAGCAGCTTGGAGGCGGGGTGGACTGAAGCTTTCTTT. Protein: CASSLEAGWTEAFF.

This clonotype was recorded at least ten times. The V gene is TRBV11-2, the J gene TRBJ2-7; 7 bases align to TRBD2. The CDR3 extends over 15 amino acids. The germline V gene encodes CDR1 SGHAT and CDR2 FQNNGV. The trim removed 5 bases at V and 5 bases at J, leaving 12 bases unmatched. The chain's CDR3 is CASSPPGAGMDEQYF. The CDR3 bases are TGTGCCAGCAGCCCCCCCGGAGCGGGGATGGACGAGCAGTACTTC. Together with reference TRBV11-2 and TRBJ2-7, the CDR3 gives the full variable domain: EAGVAQSPRYKIIEKRQSVAFWCNPISGHATLYWYQQILGQGPKLLIQFQNNGVVDDSQLPKDRFSAERLKGVDSTLKIQPAKLEDSAVYLCASSPPGAGMDEQYFGPGTRLTVT.

This clonotype was seen repeatedly, ten times or more. The rearrangement uses TRBV20-1 and TRBJ1-3; TRBD1 matches 11 bases. In germline, CDR1 is DFQATT, CDR2 SNEGSKA (reference sequence). CDR3 length: 14 amino acids. After removal of 5 bases from V and 2 bases from J, the junction contained 2 bases not matched to a gene. In DNA, the CDR3 is TGCAGTGCTCGGGGACAGGGGGCTGGAAACACCATATATTTT. Translating it yields CSARGQGAGNTIYF.

Of note for this clonotype: A much larger clone lies one base from this, so it may be a read error. J is TRBJ1-1 and V is TRBV5-1; D may be TRBD1 (6 bases). The CDR3 sequence is 15 residues long. Germline V lookup: CDR1 SGHRS, CDR2 YFSETQ. CDR3 protein: CASFQSGHPNTEACF. The CDR3 DNA reads TGCGCCAGTTTCCAATCGGGACACCCGAACACTGAAGCTTGCTTT.

This clonotype was recorded at least ten times. The chain joins TRBV7-9 to TRBJ1-5; tentatively, D is TRBD1 (5 bases). Germline V CDR1 and CDR2: SEHNR, FQNEAQ (reference sequence). The V end was cut by 5 bases, the J end by 0 bases, with 11 bases between. The CDR3 spans 15 residues. The CDR3 sequence: CASSRDPDSNQPQHF. CDR3 in DNA: TGTGCCAGCAGCCGGGACCCGGATAGCAATCAGCCCCAGCATTTT. Drawing the rest from reference TRBV7-9 and TRBJ1-5, the complete variable domain is DTGVSQNPRHKITKRGQNVTFRCDPISEHNRLYWYRQTLGQGPEFLTYFQNEAQLEKSRLLSDRFSAERPKGSFSTLEIQRTEQGDSAMYLCASSRDPDSNQPQHFGDGTRLSIL.

At least ten counts were recorded for this clonotype. V usage is TRBV6-5 and J usage is TRBJ1-2; D is perhaps TRBD1 (6 bases). The germline V and J ends were trimmed by 10 bases and 7 bases, with 19 bases remaining between them. The germline V gene has CDR1 MNHEY and CDR2 SVGAGI. The CDR3 contains 13 residues. CDR3 loop: CAITGSALSGYTF. The CDR3 nucleotides are TGTGCCATAACAGGGTCAGCTCTCAGTGGCTACACCTTC.

The DNA of the CDR3 is TGTGCCTGGAGTGTACTAGGGCGACCCACAGATACGCAGTATTTT. Translating it yields CAWSVLGRPTDTQYF. This chain joins TRBV30 and TRBJ2-3; D is perhaps TRBD2 (5 bases). Trimming left V 0 bases short and J 2 bases short, with 12 bases between. The CDR3 totals 15 residues. Germline-derived CDR1 and CDR2 are GTSNPN and SVGIG (reference sequence). Complete variable domain (other parts from reference TRBV30 and TRBJ2-3): SQTIHQWPATLVQPVGSPLSLECTVEGTSNPNLYWYRQAAGRGLQLLFYSVGIGQISSEVPQNLSASRPQDRQFILSSKKLLLSDSGFYLCAWSVLGRPTDTQYFGPGTRLTVL.

This clonotype was seen ten or more times. The V and J genes are TRBV20-1 and TRBJ2-7; D might be TRBD1 or TRBD2, each matching 5 bases. The CDR3 sequence is 12 residues long. The V and J ends lost 2 bases and 7 bases respectively, with 12 bases between them. CDR1 and CDR2 (germline): DFQATT, SNEGSKA (reference sequence). CDR3 loop: CSARRGQGEQYF. The CDR3, as DNA: TGCAGTGCTAGACGGGGCCAGGGAGAGCAGTACTTC.

This clonotype was found many times. This chain links TRBV27 with TRBJ2-2; 8 positions agree with TRBD2. This CDR3 region has 16 residues. CDR1 MNHEY and CDR2 SMNVEV come from the germline V gene (reference sequence). Losses at the gene ends were 2 bases for V and 0 bases for J; bases not matched to a gene: 2. The CDR3 DNA reads TGTGCCAGCAGTTTACAGACTAGCGCGAACACCGGGGAGCTGTTTTTT. This gives the protein CASSLQTSANTGELFF.

This clonotype was seen repeatedly, ten times or more. CDR3 in DNA: TGTGCCAGCAGTGAATTTGGTGGACAGGGAGGATATGGCTACACCTTC. Residues: CASSEFGGQGGYGYTF. J is TRBJ1-2 and V is TRBV2; 8 nucleotides agree with TRBD1. Germline V gene sequence: CDR1 SNHLY, CDR2 FYNNEI. Germline trimming cut 2 bases from V and 5 bases from J; bases unmatched to any gene: 10. This CDR3 has 16 amino acids.

At least ten counts were recorded for this clonotype. J is TRBJ2-7 and V is TRBV28; D is unresolved. The germline V gene encodes CDR1 MDHEN and CDR2 SYDVKM. The CDR3 sequence is 16 residues long. The germline V and J ends were trimmed by 6 bases and 6 bases, with 24 bases remaining between them. DNA for the CDR3: TGTGCCAGCAGCACGAGAAAGGCAATAGTGCGTTTCGAGCAGTACTTC. Amino acid sequence: CASSTRKAIVRFEQYF.

The chain employs TRBV9 and TRBJ1-1; no reliable D call. The CDR3 totals 14 residues. V was cut by 3 bases and J by 1 base, with 10 bases left in between. Germline loops: CDR1 SGDLS, CDR2 YYNGEE. CDR3 sequence: CASSAEAGNTEAFF. CDR3 sequence (DNA): TGTGCCAGCAGCGCTGAGGCGGGGAACACTGAAGCTTTCTTT.

This clonotype occurred many times. CDR3 DNA sequence: TGTGCCAGCAGCGTAAGTCTGAACACTGAAGCTTTCTTT. The encoded protein is CASSVSLNTEAFF. V usage is TRBV9 and J usage is TRBJ1-1; D is ambiguous. This CDR3 contains 13 residues. The germline V and J ends were trimmed by 1 base and 0 bases, with 4 bases remaining between them. Germline lookup yields CDR1 SGDLS and CDR2 YYNGEE.

This clonotype was seen at least ten times. V is TRBV20-1 and J is TRBJ2-7; the D gene could be TRBD1 or TRBD2 (5 bases each). Germline CDR1 reads DFQATT; CDR2 reads SNEGSKA (reference sequence). The V and J ends lost 3 bases and 0 bases respectively, with 6 bases between them. The CDR3 runs 12 residues. In DNA form, the CDR3 reads TGCAGTGCTAGCGGGACCTCCTACGAGCAGTACTTC. Translated, it gives CSASGTSYEQYF.

This clonotype was observed many times. The chain has TRBV28 and TRBJ1-6; D gene unclear. Germline V gene data show CDR1 as MDHEN and CDR2 as SYDVKM. The V gene lost 6 bases and the J gene lost 0 bases, with 9 bases spanning the gap. CDR3 size: 15 residues. The CDR3 DNA reads TGTGCCAGCAGCCTGGGGTACTCCTATAATTCACCCCTCCACTTT. It translates to CASSLGYSYNSPLHF.

This clonotype showed up just once. The germline gene is not matched at one end of the junction; a read error may be the cause. The genes are TRBV28 and TRBJ1-5, with 7 bases lining up with TRBD1. From germline, CDR1 is MDHEN and CDR2 SYDVKM. The CDR3 totals 13 residues. CDR3 nucleotide sequence: TGTGTCAGCAGTTTACCTCCGGGACAGCCCCAACATTTT. Translation: CVSSLPPGQPQHF.

The rearrangement links TRBV14 to TRBJ1-2, with TRBD1 matching 8 bases. CDR3 length equals 16 residues. Germline CDR1 reads SGHDN; CDR2 reads FVKESK. Trimming took 0 bases from V and 6 from J; bases not matched to a gene: 9. CDR3 nucleotides: TGTGCCAGCAGCCAAGAGGGCAGGGGGCGCATCCATGGCTACACCTTC. Translating gives CASSQEGRGRIHGYTF.

This clonotype was picked up many times. V is TRBV28 and J is TRBJ2-5; maybe TRBD2 (7 bases). CDR3 length: 17 residues. CDR1 MDHEN and CDR2 SYDVKM come from the germline V gene. V was pared by 5 bases and J by 1 base, with 20 bases between. The chain's CDR3 is CASSRGAASYRQETQYF. Written as DNA, the CDR3 is TGTGCCAGCAGTCGGGGGGCCGCATCATATCGCCAAGAGACCCAGTACTTC. The variable domain in full, completed from reference TRBV28 and TRBJ2-5, reads DVKVTQSSRYLVKRTGEKVFLECVQDMDHENMFWYRQDPGLGLRLIYFSYDVKMKEKGDIPEGYSVSREKKERFSLILESASTNQTSMYLCASSRGAASYRQETQYFGPGTRLLVL.

Concerning this clonotype itself: This may stem from a read error, because a much larger clone lies one nucleotide away. The conserved phenylalanine or tryptophan is not found at the CDR3 terminus, so this likely reflects a read error. The chain carries TRBV4-1 and TRBJ2-2, with 8 bases identical to TRBD1. The CDR3 has 17 residues. Germline CDR1 MGHRA, CDR2 YSYEKL. The ends lost 0 bases at V and 1 base at J; junction bases unmatched: 4. The CDR3 sequence is CASSQDPGTGNTGELFL. In nucleotides, the CDR3 is TGCGCCAGCAGCCAAGACCCCGGGACAGGGAACACCGGGGAGCTGTTTTTG.

This clonotype was seen more than once but under ten times. Because it lacks the conserved phenylalanine or tryptophan at the end, this CDR3 is likely a read error. The DNA is left out, because the CDR3 cannot be placed on it with certainty; the CDR3 is given as TCRdb lists it. The V gene is TRBV6-5, the J gene TRBJ2-7; the D call TRBD2 from the table was never checked on the DNA. The CDR3 comprises 14 residues, both ends counted. CDR1 and CDR2 (germline): MNHEY, SVGAGI. This chain's CDR3 is CASSYGGGAEEQCL.